This T cell receptor (beta chain) was documented in a study of identical twins. The CDR3 extends over 13 amino acids. CDR1 and CDR2 from the germline V gene are SGHRS and YFSETQ. V shed 5 bases and J shed 1 base, with 7 bases lying between them. Study conclusions and caveats: Researchers reported excess low generation probability among twin-shared out-of-frame alpha sequences.

TCRdb independently ran MiXCR on the 5' RACE reads; one entry per CDR3 protein. Of about 390,000 distinct CDR3 sequences listed, 9% to 10% are singletons. There are a few counts of this clonotype. Its antigen remains unidentified. The source material was naive T cells sorted from blood. The TCR was taken from a woman aged 50 to 65 in good health. The chain couples TRBV5-1 to TRBJ2-1; D possibly corresponds to TRBD2 (6 bases). DNA of the CDR3: TGCGCCAGCAGGGGGACTTCCTACAATGAGCAGTTCTTC. Its translation: CASRGTSYNEQFF. Variable domain in full (rest from reference TRBV5-1 and TRBJ2-1): KAGVTQTPRYLIKTRGQQVTLSCSPISGHRSVSWYQQTPGQGLQFLFEYFSETQRNKGNFPGRFSGRQFSNSRSEMNVSTLELGDSALYLCASRGTSYNEQFFGPGTRLTVL.